This TCR beta chain derives from a study of blood T cell repertoires in COVID-19. Study-wide context: The origin of the acute and convalescent COVID-19 samples was the United States, Italy and Spain. T cells, B-cell-depleted T cells, or PBMCs provided the cDNA or gDNA that served as material.

Participants' reported clinical history set cohort assignment. Study processing details: Using reference gene primer amplification, nucleated cell counts were estimated. Libraries were prepared by immunoSEQ multiplex PCR; TCRdb keeps only in-frame clonotypes and omits some of them. That table supplies the V and J calls and clone size; D and trimming were determined from the DNA. Here the sample spans about 200,000 clones, roughly nine tenths being singletons. Germline CDR1 is LGHDT and CDR2 is YNNKEL (reference sequence). V lost 2 bases to trimming and J lost 2 bases; unmatched junction nucleotides: 5. This CDR3 spans 16 amino acids.

This TCR was recovered from a woman in her thirties with acute COVID-19. The sequenced sample consisted of PBMCs or T cells enriched from blood (not recorded which). The rearrangement links TRBV3-1 (or the pseudogene TRBV3-2) to TRBJ2-3; the match to TRBD2 covers 9 bases. The CDR3 protein is CASSQTPGLATDTQYF. The CDR3 DNA sequence: TGTGCCAGCAGCCAAACTCCGGGACTAGCCACAGATACGCAGTATTTT.